Presented here are 27 T cell receptor beta chains from one specimen sequenced in a study of human T cells and chemical hapten exposure. The time point was: pre-sensitization, week 0. Treatment of the sample: therapeutic diphenylcyclopropenone sensitization with weekly scalp DPC. TCRdb itself ran the RACE reads through MiXCR, one entry per CDR3 protein. Seen here are roughly 60,000 distinct CDR3 sequences, approximately 7% observed once, and the top ten hold 1.6%. Sequencing used whole blood, obtained in connection with sensitization to the hapten diphenylcyclopropenone (DPC). Receptor source: a woman aged 25 to 45 with alopecia areata. Some clones in this sample may be carry-over from other donors' samples.

This clonotype has at least ten counts. V and J are TRBV4-1 and TRBJ2-3; D not certain. Trimming removed 0 bases at V and 1 base at J, with 5 bases between. The CDR3 length is 14 residues. Germline loops: CDR1 MGHRA, CDR2 YSYEKL. For the CDR3, the DNA is TGCGCCAGCAGCCAAGACCGAGGCACAGATACGCAGTATTTT. Protein: CASSQDRGTDTQYF.

There are a few counts of this clonotype. The rearrangement joins TRBV5-1 to TRBJ1-6, with a tentative D call TRBD1 (5 bases). CDR1 and CDR2 (germline): SGHRS, YFSETQ. The CDR3 spans 18 residues. Trimming cost V 5 bases and J 0 bases, with 18 bases left between them. The CDR3 is CASSKGTEIFSYNSPLHF. In nucleotides, the CDR3 is TGCGCCAGCAGTAAAGGGACCGAAATCTTCTCCTATAATTCACCCCTCCACTTT.

This clonotype has at least ten counts. This rearrangement joins TRBV14 to TRBJ2-6, with TRBD1 matching over 8 bases. The V gene's germline CDR1 is SGHDN and CDR2 FVKESK. This CDR3 has 20 amino acids. Trimming cost V 4 bases and J 0 bases; bases outside gene matches: 14. This CDR3 is CASSPGGAGQDPSGANVLTF. The CDR3, as DNA: TGTGCCAGCAGCCCCGGAGGGGCGGGACAGGACCCCTCTGGGGCCAACGTCCTGACTTTC.

There are many counts of this clonotype. The rearrangement links TRBV5-6 to TRBJ2-5; 12 bases agree with TRBD2. The germline V gene encodes CDR1 SGHDT and CDR2 YYEEEE. This CDR3 comprises 17 residues. V shed 3 bases and J 1 base; nucleotides not matched to a gene: 7. The CDR3 here is CASSSLTSGGSQETQYF. CDR3 nucleotides: TGTGCCAGCAGCTCCCTGACTAGCGGGGGATCCCAAGAGACCCAGTACTTC.

This clonotype was recorded many times. The CDR3 sequence is CSARGTYSTDTQYF. The CDR3 nucleotides read TGCAGTGCTAGAGGCACTTACAGCACAGATACGCAGTATTTT. V and J are TRBV20-1 and TRBJ2-3; no reliable D call. Germline V gene sequence: CDR1 DFQATT, CDR2 SNEGSKA (reference sequence). Trimming stripped 1 base from V and 0 bases from J, with 8 bases between. The CDR3 has 14 residues.

A word on this clonotype: Just one base apart from a much larger clone, this may be a read error. The chain employs TRBV12-3 or TRBV12-4 and TRBJ2-2; TRBD2 might be the D (5 bases). CDR3 length: 14 residues. The CDR3 region has the DNA TGTGCCGGCAGCCAACTAGCGAACACCGGGGAGCTGTTTTTT. It yields the protein CAGSQLANTGELFF.

This chain connects TRBV23-1 to TRBJ1-1, with TRBD1 matching over 7 bases. TRBV23-1 is sorted into the ORF group, with uncertain function. The CDR3 length is 15 residues. V lost 8 bases, J lost 1 base, and 10 bases stayed unmatched. The CDR3 spells CASGGTERRNTEAFF. The CDR3 bases are TGCGCCAGCGGCGGGACAGAAAGGCGGAACACTGAAGCTTTCTTT.

There are many counts of this clonotype. The CDR3 DNA is TGTGCCAGCAGCCCGAAGGACAGATGGGACGAGCAGTACTTC. Protein product: CASSPKDRWDEQYF. The genes are TRBV5-4 and TRBJ2-7; maybe TRBD1 (6 bases). The ends were cut back, 4 bases at V and 5 bases at J, with 16 bases in the middle. Looked up from germline, CDR1 is SGHNT and CDR2 is YYREEE (reference sequence). This CDR3 is built from 14 residues.

In this sample, this clonotype turned up many times. The chain joins TRBV5-1 to TRBJ1-1; D is possibly TRBD1 (5 bases). The CDR3 extends over 14 amino acids. Trimming left V 4 bases short and J 3 bases short, with 13 bases between. CDR1 and CDR2 from the germline V gene are SGHRS and YFSETQ. CDR3 amino acids: CASSQGHLYTEAFF. The CDR3 nucleotides read TGCGCCAGCAGCCAAGGACACCTATACACTGAAGCTTTCTTT.

This clonotype was seen ten or more times. The chain has TRBV10-1 and TRBJ2-5; D unresolved. The V gene lost 4 bases and the J gene lost 7 bases, with 16 bases spanning the gap. The CDR3 is 14 residues long. Germline V lookup: CDR1 WNHNN, CDR2 SYGVQD (reference sequence). Here the CDR3 reads CASSAGQPLGTQYF. In DNA form, the CDR3 reads TGCGCCAGCAGTGCGGGCCAACCCTTAGGGACCCAGTACTTC.

CDR3 coding DNA: TGTGCCAGCAGCTTACTCCGTCGGCGGGGGGGGTACAATGAGCAGTTCTTC. It is translated as CASSLLRRRGGYNEQFF. V is TRBV7-6 and J is TRBJ2-1, with 9 nucleotides matching TRBD2. The J segment lost 4 bases and the V segment lost 2 bases, leaving 9 bases of the junction unmatched. The germline V gene encodes CDR1 SGHVS and CDR2 FNYEAQ. The CDR3 totals 17 residues.

The sample holds a few counts of this clonotype. The chain recombines TRBV27 with TRBJ2-7; D is uncertain. Looked up from germline, CDR1 is MNHEY and CDR2 is SMNVEV (reference sequence). Trimming left V 5 bases short and J 4 bases short, with 18 bases between. This CDR3 has 15 residues. The CDR3 sequence: CASSEGPYPGYEQYF. In DNA form, the CDR3 reads TGTGCCAGCAGTGAAGGTCCCTACCCCGGTTACGAGCAGTACTTC.

There are many counts of this clonotype. The V gene is TRBV7-8, the J gene TRBJ2-7, with D unresolved. V lost 2 bases and J lost 4, with 12 bases in between. The CDR3 has 14 amino acids. Germline lookup yields CDR1 SGHVS and CDR2 FQNEAQ. CDR3 DNA: TGTGCCAGCAGCTTATCTCGTTCGTCATACGAGCAGTACTTC. It yields the protein CASSLSRSSYEQYF.

This clonotype was counted many times. V usage is TRBV12-3 or TRBV12-4 and J usage is TRBJ1-5; the D gene is possibly TRBD1 (6 bases). The CDR3 runs to 14 residues. V lost 5 bases and J lost 1, with 9 bases in between. The CDR3 coding sequence is TGTGCCAGCAGTCCTGGGGGCAGCAATCAGCCCCAGCATTTT. Translating gives CASSPGGSNQPQHF.

This clonotype was seen many times. The gene calls are TRBV20-1 and TRBJ1-1, with D possibly TRBD1 on 5 matching bases. V lost 8 bases and J lost 3, with 13 bases in between. Germline V CDR1 and CDR2: DFQATT, SNEGSKA (reference sequence). The CDR3 covers 12 residues. CDR3 amino acids: CSIQVRDTEAFF. CDR3 sequence (DNA): TGCAGTATACAGGTACGGGACACTGAAGCTTTCTTT.

This chain links TRBV29-1 with TRBJ1-1, with 7 bases matching TRBD1. The length of the CDR3 is 12 residues. Germline CDR1 and CDR2: SQVTM and ANQGSEA. CDR3 coding DNA: TGCACCACGAGACAGGGAGGTACTGAAGCTTTCTTT. Translated: CTTRQGGTEAFF.

This clonotype has a count of ten or more. This chain joins TRBV6-5 and TRBJ2-6; D call uncertain. The germline V and J ends were trimmed by 6 bases and 4 bases, with 13 bases remaining between them. Germline V gene data show CDR1 as MNHEY and CDR2 as SVGAGI. The CDR3 totals 15 residues. CDR3 DNA sequence: TGTGCCAGCAGCACCCGGGTCTCCGGGGCCAACGTCCTGACTTTC. Amino acids: CASSTRVSGANVLTF.

This clonotype was found many times. The chain uses TRBV29-1 and TRBJ2-5, with 7 bases matching TRBD2. J gave up 4 bases and V 7 bases, and 12 bases lay outside the gene matches. Looked up from germline, CDR1 is SQVTM and CDR2 is ANQGSEA. The length of the CDR3 is 14 residues. The CDR3 loop reads CSAPRSGRGETQYF. CDR3 coding DNA: TGCAGCGCCCCGAGGTCAGGGAGGGGAGAGACCCAGTACTTC. Looking up the rest from reference TRBV29-1 and TRBJ2-5 gives the full variable domain: SAVISQKPSRDICQRGTSLTIQCQVDSQVTMMFWYRQQPGQSLTLIATANQGSEATYESGFVIDKFPISRPNLTFSTLTVSNMSPEDSSIYLCSAPRSGRGETQYFGPGTRLLVL.

This clonotype was detected many times. The rearrangement uses TRBV14 and TRBJ2-2; 7 bases map to TRBD2. CDR3 size: 19 residues. CDR1 SGHDN and CDR2 FVKESK come from the germline V gene. J was trimmed by 5 bases and V by 0 bases; bases with no gene match: 15. The CDR3: CASSQDLRGGGKMTGELFF. Here the CDR3 DNA reads TGTGCCAGCAGCCAAGACCTCCGCGGGGGAGGCAAGATGACCGGGGAGCTGTTTTTT.

The V gene is TRBV29-1, the J gene TRBJ2-1, with 9 bases matching TRBD2. The CDR3 spans 14 residues. J lost 8 bases, V lost 4 bases, and 9 bases had no gene match. The germline CDR1 and CDR2 sequences are SQVTM and ANQGSEA. This chain's CDR3 is CSVGGGAVLDEQFF. The CDR3 region has the DNA TGCAGCGTTGGCGGGGGGGCAGTGTTAGATGAGCAGTTCTTC.

In the case of this clonotype: No conserved phenylalanine or tryptophan is present at the end of the CDR3, so a read error is the likely explanation. CDR3 region: CASSFRDRGPSPLHL. The DNA for the CDR3 is TGTGCCAGCAGCTTCCGGGACAGGGGGCCTTCACCCCTCCACTTA. The rearrangement joins TRBV2 to TRBJ1-6, with 12 bases matching TRBD1. V dropped 6 bases and J dropped 9; count of bases not matched to a gene: 6. This CDR3 has 15 amino acids. Germline lookup yields CDR1 SNHLY and CDR2 FYNNEI.

This clonotype has a count of ten or more. The rearrangement links TRBV5-4 to TRBJ1-1; D gene ambiguous. Trimming left V 0 bases short and J 6 bases short, with 9 bases between. CDR1 and CDR2 (germline): SGHNT, YYREEE (reference sequence). The CDR3 spans 13 residues. CDR3 protein: CASSLALRPEAFF. Here the CDR3 DNA reads TGTGCCAGCAGCTTGGCCTTAAGGCCTGAAGCTTTCTTT.

This clonotype was detected a few times. The J gene is TRBJ2-3, the V gene TRBV5-1; 9 bases are a match to TRBD2. Looked up from germline, CDR1 is SGHRS and CDR2 is YFSETQ. This CDR3 spans 15 amino acids. V lost 5 bases and J lost 2; bases outside the gene matches: 6. The CDR3 region is CASSWGTSNTDTQYF. For the CDR3, the DNA is TGCGCCAGCAGTTGGGGGACTAGCAACACAGATACGCAGTATTTT.

The rearrangement uses TRBV6-1 and TRBJ2-3; D could derive from TRBD1 or TRBD2 (5 bases each). Trimming took 6 bases from V and 2 from J, leaving 9 bases between them. Germline CDR1 and CDR2: MNHNS and SASEGT. The CDR3 runs to 13 residues. The DNA of the CDR3 is TGTGCCAGCAGCGGGACGGCCACAGATACGCAGTATTTT. Amino acids: CASSGTATDTQYF.

In this sample, this clonotype turned up many times. J is TRBJ2-3 and V is TRBV5-4, with TRBD2 identical over 10 bases. Germline V CDR1 and CDR2: SGHNT, YYREEE (reference sequence). Trimming cost V 4 bases and J 4 bases; bases outside gene matches: 9. This CDR3 contains 16 residues. CDR3 in amino acids: CASSPAGTSVSDTQYF. CDR3 nucleotides: TGTGCCAGCAGCCCGGCCGGGACTAGCGTTTCAGATACGCAGTATTTT.

This clonotype was seen at least ten times. The rearrangement joins TRBV30 to TRBJ2-7, with TRBD2 as a possible D gene (7 bases). Germline V gene lookup returns CDR1 GTSNPN and CDR2 SVGIG (reference sequence). The V end lost 2 bases, the J end lost 5 bases, and 13 bases lay between the germline ends. The CDR3 is 13 amino acids. The DNA for the CDR3 is TGTGCCTGGAGTTTCGGCGGGGGCAACGAGCAGTACTTC. Translation: CAWSFGGGNEQYF.

This clonotype was recorded many times. One end of the junction varies from germline; a read error may be responsible. The CDR3 here is CASSLNRGSYNEQFF. CDR3 sequence (DNA): TGTGCCAGCAGTTTAAACAGGGGCTCCTACAATGAGCAGTTCTTC. The V and J genes are TRBV7-3 and TRBJ2-1; TRBD1 aligns across 7 bases. CDR1 is SGHTA and CDR2 is FQGTGA in the germline V gene. This CDR3 has 15 amino acids.